Sequencing of this TCR beta chain was carried out in a study of cytomegalovirus exposure and HLA in healthy donors (dated by TCRdb to 2015 to 2018). A note on the overall study: In an earlier analysis of around 540 of the donors, about 260 Gb of sequence data and roughly 100 million unique TCR beta sequences from 180 million or so T cells were reported. An early release that covered about 640 HLA-typed donors contained 250 to 350 gigabases of sequencing data and roughly 84 million unique TCR sequences. The genetic ancestry cluster associated with self-reported Caucasian donors included roughly four fifths of the 300 to 400 genotyped donors. The study was designed to test whether signatures of past pathogen exposure could be identified by cataloging public T cell receptors. Using immunosequencing, the study profiled T cell repertoires from around 680 subjects and related those repertoires to cytomegalovirus serostatus. Along with the roughly 670-subject first cohort, a separate validation cohort of more than 90 different subjects was used. High-throughput TCR immunosequencing, statistical association of individual TCRs with disease status, and machine learning were combined to predict cytomegalovirus infection status. To study patterns of TCR occurrence, a later analysis re-analyzed previously published TCR beta repertoires from 550 to 800 donors and added high-resolution HLA genotyping. Rather than drawing on any new phenotypic data, the later analysis identified candidate immune exposures from TCR beta sequences and the way those sequences occurred across donors. In an earlier analysis of a few hundred of the donors, high-throughput TCR beta sequencing was used to judge whether each TCR beta V gene segment behaved as functional or pseudogenic. Donor age, sex, ethnicity and CMV serostatus were compiled alongside the repertoire data. A later genetic analysis took genome-wide SNP genotypes for about three fifths of the 666 donors and used that subset as a discovery cohort. All discovery cohort repertoires had been generated using a single sequencing platform. HLA typing included class I and class II loci at four-digit resolution. Typing coverage differed by locus: A, B, C, DRB1 and DQB1 were typed in about 629-640 donors, DQA1 in 500 to 550, DPA1 in nearly 610, and DPB1 in just under 490. Roughly 5 DR-DQ haplotypes were handled as single units for association and clustering, since linkage in the cohort was strong. Across 398 genotyped donors of the cohort, an average of approximately 240,000 unique TCR beta nucleotide sequences per donor were sequenced, and roughly a sixth of those sequences were non-productive. What the study reported, not specific to this receptor: The 87-base-pair reads could not distinguish some IMGT-functional V segments, including TRBV6-2 and TRBV6-3, so those segments were excluded. The authors suggested that the approach could potentially be generalized to other disease states and immunological phenotypes. Because counts were too low, about 15 rarely observed V segments, including chromosome 9 orphons, were left out of the earlier analysis of 500 to 650 of the donors. In a later genetic analysis, a missense DCLRE1C variant was associated with V-gene and J-gene trimming of TCR beta chains, and the association was replicated in an independent cohort. When HLA alleles, especially DR and DQ, strongly co-occurred, TCR associations were difficult to assign to individual alleles. Cytomegalovirus status was reported to be diagnosed by the classifier with high specificity and sensitivity in both the original and validation cohorts. In this cohort, only TCR beta chains were sequenced, and detectable features were limited by the absence of alpha or paired-chain data. In a later analysis, TCR association rates were found to vary across HLA loci, with the most associated TCRs seen for DRB1 alleles and the fewest for HLA-C alleles. Because HLA typing was missing for some donors at each locus, association tests included only the typed subset. Most TCR sequences were observed very rarely across donors, whereas some public TCRs were present in many individuals. Correlated functional status among segregating V segments might be attributable to linkage disequilibrium, but an unknown experimental factor could not be ruled out. A later analysis found that most CMV-associated TCR beta chains appeared HLA-restricted, with HLA associations seemingly driven largely by CMV exposure. A later analysis associated about 17,000 TCR beta sequences with specific HLA alleles at a false discovery rate of 0.05. A further reported finding was that TCR beta sequences accurately predicted the HLA-A and HLA-B alleles for most subjects in the first cohort. Broadly in line with IMGT annotations, most TCR beta V segments showed up in productive rearrangements about 87% or about 30% of the time in an earlier analysis of around 550 of the donors. Roughly uniform sequencing depth across donors was assumed in presence/absence analyses, although this assumption may not hold. According to a later genetic analysis, donors in an Asian-associated ancestry cluster had fewer N-insertions in productive TCRs than the approximately 630-donor mean. A few of the identified cytomegalovirus-associated TCR beta chains were confirmed in vitro to be specific for cytomegalovirus antigens. In the study, around 150 TCR beta chains were listed as associated with cytomegalovirus. Several of the top co-occurrence clusters appeared to be linked to parvovirus B19, influenza, CMV and Epstein-Barr virus, according to a later analysis. CMV serostatus was the only immune exposure information available for the cohort. A group of highly shared sequence variants was considered likely to be a technical artifact of the sequencing pipeline. In a later analysis, HLA-associated TCR beta chains showed more clonal expansion and lower generation probabilities than non-associated chains that were equally common.

The cohort comprised fewer than 700 healthy bone marrow donors. At the time of sampling, every cohort member was nominally healthy, though immune exposures that went unrecorded were likely present. The donor tested CMV seronegative, placing the donor among the 350 or so seronegative members of the cohort. A peripheral blood sample was provided by each donor, and peripheral blood mononuclear cells were used for TCR beta sequencing. The Qiagen DNeasy Blood Extraction Kit was used to extract genomic DNA from the blood cell samples. The V end loses 6 bases and the J end loses 7 bases, and a stretch of 16 bases separates them. Taken from the germline V gene (reference sequence), the CDR1 and CDR2 loops are LNHDA and SQIVND. The CDR3 measures 13 amino acids from cysteine to phenylalanine. Left in the record is the CDR3 DNA by itself, 39 bases read in frame from the first base. Libraries were prepared through the immunoSEQ multiplex PCR assay. The multiplex PCR relied on a mix of 60 forward primers for TCR Vbeta segments and 13 reverse primers for TCR Jbeta segments. A multiplex PCR assay on genomic DNA amplified the CDR3 region of rearranged TCR beta genes. Amplified TCR beta libraries were sequenced as 87-base-pair reads on the Illumina HiSeq System. The original methods were these. In a later analysis, 80 million or so unique TCR beta chains were counted across the 500 to 700 repertoires, and some 10 million of these chains were shared by at least two donors. A nearest-neighbor algorithm error-corrected the raw reads and collapsed the reads into unique sequences, merging closely related sequences to remove PCR and sequencing errors. CDR3 sequences were aligned to IMGT reference sequences to assign V, D and J gene segments. For a sequence to be retained, at least a six-nucleotide match to both a V gene segment and a J gene segment was required. Rearrangements were called productive when the CDR3 lacked stop codons and stayed in frame with V and J; all others were non-productive. CDR3 was defined by IMGT convention, running from the second conserved V-encoded cysteine to the conserved J-encoded phenylalanine. The earlier analysis of 587 of the donors excluded any sequence lacking an unambiguous match to a single V gene segment. An earlier analysis of 500 to 600 of the donors classified V segments as functional when productive rearrangements were above 56.7% and as segregating when the standard deviation between donors was above 5%. To diagnose cytomegalovirus status from the catalog of TCR beta chain sequences, a statistical classification framework was built. In a later analysis, TCR nucleotide sequences were compared against IMGT/GENE-DB human TR gene sequences so that V and J genes could be assigned. Using the TCRdist pipeline, a later analysis assigned CDR3 sequences along with most-parsimonious VDJ recombination scenarios. In a later analysis, every TCR beta chain was defined by the combination of its CDR3 amino acid sequence and its V-gene family, and reads without a unique V-gene family were dropped. A later analysis removed over 500 highly shared, low-generation-probability nucleotide sequences to deal with suspected cross-contamination and a sequencing artifact. In a later analysis, a clonal expansion index for each public chain was calculated from normalized within-repertoire ranks of inferred template counts. A later analysis computed generation probabilities with a VDJ recombination model fitted to out-of-frame rearrangements, and checked the results against IGoR. A later analysis scored TCR-TCR, TCR-HLA and TCR-CMV co-occurrence with hypergeometric tests, applying a repertoire-size bias correction to TCR pairs. To estimate false discovery rates, a later analysis permuted the HLA or CMV assignments 20 times. In a later analysis, co-occurring TCRs were grouped using DBSCAN, and TCRdist sequence similarity was added for clustering within HLA-allele-positive subsets. Co-occurrence clustering excluded repertoires with fewer than 30,000 or more than 120,000 public chains, plus five with anomalous nucleotide sharing. Held by TCRdb, this immuneACCESS table contains in-frame sequences only and omits some clones. Under half of the omission traces to an unresolved V gene where checked; the cause of the rest is unknown. V, J and clone size were drawn from that table, and D and trimming were deduced from the DNA. The sample's table lists a count of around 75,000 clones. The top ten constitute about 0.83% of the sample.

With respect to this clone: Its antigen target is currently unknown.

Recombination joined TRBV19 with TRBJ2-7, and possibly TRBD1, on 5 matching bases. The sample consisted of PBMCs. This receptor was taken from a boy younger than 18 in good health and CMV-seronegative. Here the CDR3 is given as CASSKGPAEEQYF. The bases are TGTGCCAGTAGCAAGGGGCCGGCGGAGGAGCAGTACTTC.